This TCR beta chain was obtained from a study of blood T cell repertoires in COVID-19. About the study: The samples span acute and convalescent COVID-19 from the United States, Italy and Spain. In each case, the material was cDNA or gDNA derived from T cells, B-cell-depleted T cells, or PBMCs.

Sequencing was performed with immunoSEQ multiplex PCR; in TCRdb, only in-frame clones are kept and a portion is missing. The repertoire has a few hundred thousand clones, about 84% of them found once; the top ten carry nearly 7.5%. Cohorts were assigned according to the clinical history that participants reported. The CDR3 runs 17 residues. This receptor was obtained from a woman in her thirties or forties with acute COVID-19. The V call is TRBV21-1, the J call TRBJ1-5. TRBV21-1 is shown as a pseudogene. What was sequenced was PBMCs or T cells enriched from blood (not recorded which). The CDR3 region has the DNA TGTGCCAGCAGCAAAGAGGAAGAGCGAACGGGCAATCAGCCCCAGCATTTT. Its translation is CASSKEEERTGNQPQHF.